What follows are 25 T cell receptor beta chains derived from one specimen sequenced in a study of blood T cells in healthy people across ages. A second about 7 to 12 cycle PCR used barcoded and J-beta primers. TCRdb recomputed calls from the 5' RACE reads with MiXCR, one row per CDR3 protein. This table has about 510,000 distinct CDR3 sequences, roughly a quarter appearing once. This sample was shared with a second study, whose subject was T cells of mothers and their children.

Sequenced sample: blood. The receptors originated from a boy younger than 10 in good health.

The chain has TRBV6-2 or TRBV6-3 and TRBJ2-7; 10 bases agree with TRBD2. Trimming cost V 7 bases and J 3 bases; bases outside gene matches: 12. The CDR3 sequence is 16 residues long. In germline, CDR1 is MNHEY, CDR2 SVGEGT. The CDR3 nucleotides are TGTGCCAGCACGGAGTCCCTAGCGGGAGATAACTACGAGCAGTACTTC. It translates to CASTESLAGDNYEQYF.

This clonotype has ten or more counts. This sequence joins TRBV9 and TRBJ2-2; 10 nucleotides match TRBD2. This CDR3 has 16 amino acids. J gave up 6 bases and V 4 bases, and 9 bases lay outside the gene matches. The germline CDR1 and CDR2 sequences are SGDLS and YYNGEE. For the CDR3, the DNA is TGTGCCAGCAGCCCGTACGGGACTAGCGTGGCCGGGGAGCTGTTTTTT. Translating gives CASSPYGTSVAGELFF.

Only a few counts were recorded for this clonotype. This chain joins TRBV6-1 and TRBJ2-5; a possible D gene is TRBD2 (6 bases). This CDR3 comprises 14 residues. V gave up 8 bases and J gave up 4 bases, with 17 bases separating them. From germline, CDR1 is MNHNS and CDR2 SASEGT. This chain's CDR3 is CASGTSGPLETQYF. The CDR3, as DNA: TGTGCCAGCGGGACGAGCGGGCCATTAGAGACCCAGTACTTC.

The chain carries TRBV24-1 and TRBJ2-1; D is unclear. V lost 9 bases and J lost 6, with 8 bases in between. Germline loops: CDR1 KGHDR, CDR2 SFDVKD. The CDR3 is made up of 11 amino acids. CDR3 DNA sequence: TGTGCCACCCAACATTCCAATGAGCAGTTCTTC. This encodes CATQHSNEQFF.

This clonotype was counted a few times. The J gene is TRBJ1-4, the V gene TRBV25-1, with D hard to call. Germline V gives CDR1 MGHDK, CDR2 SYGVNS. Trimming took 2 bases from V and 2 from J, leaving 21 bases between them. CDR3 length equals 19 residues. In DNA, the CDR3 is TGTGCCAGCAGTGAACCTCCAGACCCTCAGAGGACTACTAATGAAAAACTGTTTTTT. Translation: CASSEPPDPQRTTNEKLFF.

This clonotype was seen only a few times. CDR3 sequence reads: CASSVAGTSIYGYTF. CDR3 coding DNA: TGTGCCAGCAGCGTGGCCGGGACATCGATCTATGGCTACACCTTC. This chain links TRBV9 with TRBJ1-2; a weak D match, TRBD1 (6 bases). V lost 2 bases and J lost 4, with 15 bases in between. Germline values: CDR1 SGDLS, CDR2 YYNGEE. The CDR3 length is 15 residues.

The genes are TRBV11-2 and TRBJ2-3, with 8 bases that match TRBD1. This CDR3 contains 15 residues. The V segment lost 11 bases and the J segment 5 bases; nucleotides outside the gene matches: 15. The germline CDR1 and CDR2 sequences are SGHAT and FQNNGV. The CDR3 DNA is TGTGCCGGCACTGAGGTGGGGACAGGAAGAGATACGCAGTATTTT. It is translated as CAGTEVGTGRDTQYF.

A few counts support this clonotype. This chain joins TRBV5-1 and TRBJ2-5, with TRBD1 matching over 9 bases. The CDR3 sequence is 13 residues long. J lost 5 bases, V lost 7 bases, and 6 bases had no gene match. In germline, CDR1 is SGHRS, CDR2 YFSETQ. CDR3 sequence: CASYLQGAETQYF. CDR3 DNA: TGCGCCAGCTATCTACAGGGGGCGGAGACCCAGTACTTC. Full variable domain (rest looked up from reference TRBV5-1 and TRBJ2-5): KAGVTQTPRYLIKTRGQQVTLSCSPISGHRSVSWYQQTPGQGLQFLFEYFSETQRNKGNFPGRFSGRQFSNSRSEMNVSTLELGDSALYLCASYLQGAETQYFGPGTRLLVL.

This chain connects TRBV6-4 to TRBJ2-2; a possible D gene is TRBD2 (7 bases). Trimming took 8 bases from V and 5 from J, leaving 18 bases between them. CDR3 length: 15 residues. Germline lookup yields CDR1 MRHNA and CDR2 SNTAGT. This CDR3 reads CASSLGGPGTGELFF. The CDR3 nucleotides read TGTGCCAGCTCCCTCGGGGGGCCGGGGACCGGGGAGCTGTTTTTT.

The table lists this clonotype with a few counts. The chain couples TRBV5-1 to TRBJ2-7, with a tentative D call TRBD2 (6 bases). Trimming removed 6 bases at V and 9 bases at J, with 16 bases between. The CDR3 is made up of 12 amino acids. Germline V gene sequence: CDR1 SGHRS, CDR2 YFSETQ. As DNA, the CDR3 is TGCGCCAGCACCGCCGCCGGGGGTCCGCAGTACTTC. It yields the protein CASTAAGGPQYF.

CDR3 protein: CASTAVAYEQYF. CDR3 coding DNA: TGTGCCAGCACTGCCGTTGCCTACGAGCAGTACTTC. This chain uses TRBV6-1 with TRBJ2-7, with D unresolved. Trimming removed 7 bases from V and 2 bases from J, with 9 bases in between. Germline loops: CDR1 MNHNS, CDR2 SASEGT. The CDR3 spans 12 residues.

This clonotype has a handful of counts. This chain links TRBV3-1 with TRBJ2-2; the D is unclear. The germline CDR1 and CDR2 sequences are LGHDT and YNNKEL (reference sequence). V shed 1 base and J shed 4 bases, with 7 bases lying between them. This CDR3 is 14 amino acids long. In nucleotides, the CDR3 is TGTGCCAGCAGCCAAGGAGTCGTCACCGGGGAGCTGTTTTTT. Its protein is CASSQGVVTGELFF.

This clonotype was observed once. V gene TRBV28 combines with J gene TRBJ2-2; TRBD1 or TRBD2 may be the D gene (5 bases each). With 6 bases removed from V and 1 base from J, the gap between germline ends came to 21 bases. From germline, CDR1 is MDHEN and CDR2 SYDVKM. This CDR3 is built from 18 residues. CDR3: CASSPSTGTEGNTGELFF. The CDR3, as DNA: TGTGCCAGCAGCCCCTCAACTGGGACGGAAGGGAACACCGGGGAGCTGTTTTTT.

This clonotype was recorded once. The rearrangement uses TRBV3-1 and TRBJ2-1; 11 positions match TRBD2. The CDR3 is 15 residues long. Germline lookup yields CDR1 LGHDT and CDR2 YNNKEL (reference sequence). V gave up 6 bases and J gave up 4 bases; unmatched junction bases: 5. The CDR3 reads CASRGTSGNYNEQFF. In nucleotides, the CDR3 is TGTGCCAGCAGAGGGACTAGCGGCAATTACAATGAGCAGTTCTTC.

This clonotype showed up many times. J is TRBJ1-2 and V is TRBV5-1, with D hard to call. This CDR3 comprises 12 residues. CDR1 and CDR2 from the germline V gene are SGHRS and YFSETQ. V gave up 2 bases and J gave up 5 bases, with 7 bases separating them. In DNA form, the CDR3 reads TGCGCCAGCAGCTTTGACACGTATGGCTACACCTTC. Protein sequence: CASSFDTYGYTF.

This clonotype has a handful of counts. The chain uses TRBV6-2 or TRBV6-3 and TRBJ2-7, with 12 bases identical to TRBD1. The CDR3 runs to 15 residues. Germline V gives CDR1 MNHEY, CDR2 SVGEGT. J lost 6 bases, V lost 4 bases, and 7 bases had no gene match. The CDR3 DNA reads TGTGCCAGCAGTTCGCCCGGGACAGGGGGCCTCGAGCAGTACTTC. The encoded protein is CASSSPGTGGLEQYF.

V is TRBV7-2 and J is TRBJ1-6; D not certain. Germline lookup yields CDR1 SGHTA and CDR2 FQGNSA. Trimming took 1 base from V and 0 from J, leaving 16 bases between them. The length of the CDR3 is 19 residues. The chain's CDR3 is CASSLEPTVTSSYNSPLHF. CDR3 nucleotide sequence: TGTGCCAGCAGCTTAGAACCAACAGTAACAAGCTCCTATAATTCACCCCTCCACTTT.

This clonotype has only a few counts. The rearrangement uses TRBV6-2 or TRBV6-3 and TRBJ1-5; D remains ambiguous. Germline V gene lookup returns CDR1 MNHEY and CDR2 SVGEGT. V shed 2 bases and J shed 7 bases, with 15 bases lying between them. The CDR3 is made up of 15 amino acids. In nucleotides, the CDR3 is TGTGCCAGCAGTTACCCGACCCCGGGGAGGCAGCCCCAGCATTTT. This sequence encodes CASSYPTPGRQPQHF.

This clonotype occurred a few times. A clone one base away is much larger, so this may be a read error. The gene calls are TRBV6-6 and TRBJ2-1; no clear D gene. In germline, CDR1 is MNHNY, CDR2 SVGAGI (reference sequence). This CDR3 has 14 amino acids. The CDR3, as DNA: TGTGCCAGCAGTTACTCGGCCGTCTACAATGGGCAGTTCTTC. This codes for CASSYSAVYNGQFF.

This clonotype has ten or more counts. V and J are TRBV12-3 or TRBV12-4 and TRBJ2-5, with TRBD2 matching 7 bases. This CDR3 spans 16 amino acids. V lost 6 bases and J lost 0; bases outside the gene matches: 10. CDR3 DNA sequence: TGTGCCAGCAGCCCCTTTGGGCTAGCGGACCAAGAGACCCAGTACTTC. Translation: CASSPFGLADQETQYF.

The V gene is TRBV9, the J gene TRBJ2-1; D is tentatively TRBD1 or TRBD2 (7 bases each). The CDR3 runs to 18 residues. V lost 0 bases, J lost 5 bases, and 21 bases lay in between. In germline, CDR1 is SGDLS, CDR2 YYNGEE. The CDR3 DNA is TGTGCCAGCAGCGTAGAAGGGGGCACCGGGACTAAGCACAATGAGCAGTTCTTC. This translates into CASSVEGGTGTKHNEQFF.

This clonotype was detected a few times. In DNA form, the CDR3 reads TGCAGCGTTGAACCCAACTATGGCTACACCTTC. This codes for CSVEPNYGYTF. V is TRBV29-1 and J is TRBJ1-2; unclear D gene. Trimming pared 2 bases from V and 2 bases from J, leaving 3 bases between. Germline-derived CDR1 and CDR2 are SQVTM and ANQGSEA. CDR3 size: 11 residues.

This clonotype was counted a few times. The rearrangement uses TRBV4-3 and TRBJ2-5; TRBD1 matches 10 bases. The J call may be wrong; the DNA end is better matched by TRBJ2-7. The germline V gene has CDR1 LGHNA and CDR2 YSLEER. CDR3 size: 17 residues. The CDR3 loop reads CASSQEPDRGLTYEQYF. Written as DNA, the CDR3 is TGCGCCAGCAGCCAAGAGCCTGACAGGGGGCTGACCTACGAGCAGTACTTC.

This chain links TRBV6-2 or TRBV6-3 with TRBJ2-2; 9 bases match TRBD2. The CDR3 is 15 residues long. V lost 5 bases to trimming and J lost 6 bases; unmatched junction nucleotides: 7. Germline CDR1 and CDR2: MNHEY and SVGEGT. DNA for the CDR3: TGTGCCAGCAGTAGACTAGCGGTAAAGCCCGGGGAGCTGTTTTTT. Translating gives CASSRLAVKPGELFF.

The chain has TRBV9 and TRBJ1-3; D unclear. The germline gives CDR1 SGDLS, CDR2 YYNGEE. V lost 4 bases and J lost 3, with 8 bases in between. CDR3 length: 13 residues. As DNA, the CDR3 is TGTGCCAGCAGCCCTACCTATGGAAACACCATATATTTT. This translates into CASSPTYGNTIYF. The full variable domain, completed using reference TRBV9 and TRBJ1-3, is DSGVTQTPKHLITATGQRVTLRCSPRSGDLSVYWYQQSLDQGLQFLIQYYNGEERAKGNILERFSAQQFPDLHSELNLSSLELGDSALYFCASSPTYGNTIYFGEGSWLTVV.